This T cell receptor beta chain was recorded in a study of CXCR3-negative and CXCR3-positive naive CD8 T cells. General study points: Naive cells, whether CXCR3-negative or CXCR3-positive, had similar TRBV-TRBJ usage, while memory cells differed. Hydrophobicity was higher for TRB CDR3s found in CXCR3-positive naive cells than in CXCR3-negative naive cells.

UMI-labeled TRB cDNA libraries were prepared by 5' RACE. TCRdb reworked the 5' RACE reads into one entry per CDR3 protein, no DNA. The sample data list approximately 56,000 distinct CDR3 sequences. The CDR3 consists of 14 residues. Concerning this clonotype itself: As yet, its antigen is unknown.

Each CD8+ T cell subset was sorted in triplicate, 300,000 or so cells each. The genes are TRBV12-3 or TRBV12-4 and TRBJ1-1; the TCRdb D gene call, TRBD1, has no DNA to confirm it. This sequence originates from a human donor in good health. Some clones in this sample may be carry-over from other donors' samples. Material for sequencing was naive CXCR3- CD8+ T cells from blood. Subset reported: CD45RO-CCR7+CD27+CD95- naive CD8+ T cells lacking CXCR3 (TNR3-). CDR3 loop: CASNPTGINTEAFF.